Listed here are 20 T cell receptor beta chains from one sample, sequenced in a study of T cells in Graves' hyperthyroidism and ophthalmopathy. From RNA transcripts, TCR beta CDR3 regions were amplified. Initially, a first-round RT-PCR of the TCR CDR3 employed the HTBI primer set. One entry per CDR3 protein results from TCRdb running MiXCR on the multiplex PCR reads. Found here are 550,000 to 600,000 distinct CDR3 sequences, 16% of them singletons; the top ten hold around 19%. The sample taken for sequencing was blood. Receptor source: a woman under 30 with Graves' hyperthyroidism.

This clonotype was observed at least ten times. The chain links TRBV7-2 to TRBJ2-3, with 8 bases fitting TRBD2. Germline trimming cut 2 bases from V and 4 bases from J; bases unmatched to any gene: 5. Germline V CDR1 and CDR2: SGHTA, FQGNSA. The CDR3 is 15 residues long. The CDR3 sequence is CASSLTSGSSDTQYF. The CDR3 region has the DNA TGTGCCAGCAGCTTAACTAGCGGATCCTCAGATACGCAGTATTTT.

V and J are TRBV30 and TRBJ2-7; D may be TRBD1 (6 bases). This CDR3 has 13 residues. The V and J ends lost 3 bases and 6 bases respectively, with 15 bases between them. From germline, CDR1 is GTSNPN and CDR2 SVGIG (reference sequence). CDR3: CAWSYSPGAEQYF. DNA for the CDR3: TGTGCCTGGAGCTACTCCCCAGGGGCCGAGCAGTACTTC.

The V and J genes are TRBV9 and TRBJ1-2; 10 nucleotides align to TRBD1. The CDR3 extends over 15 amino acids. CDR1 and CDR2 from the germline V gene are SGDLS and YYNGEE. The J segment lost 6 bases and the V segment lost 4 bases, leaving 9 bases of the junction unmatched. The CDR3 is CASSPSGQGGDGYTF. CDR3 nucleotides: TGTGCCAGCAGCCCTTCCGGACAGGGGGGGGATGGCTACACCTTC. Complete variable domain (other parts from reference TRBV9 and TRBJ1-2): DSGVTQTPKHLITATGQRVTLRCSPRSGDLSVYWYQQSLDQGLQFLIQYYNGEERAKGNILERFSAQQFPDLHSELNLSSLELGDSALYFCASSPSGQGGDGYTFGSGTRLTVV.

The rearrangement links TRBV7-9 to TRBJ2-2; a weak D match, TRBD2 (5 bases). The CDR3 extends over 15 amino acids. V lost 10 bases and J 1 base, leaving 16 bases between the germline ends. Per the germline V gene, CDR1 is SEHNR and CDR2 is FQNEAQ (reference sequence). The CDR3, as DNA: TGTGCCACCATAGACGTAGCGTGGAACACCGGGGAGCTGTTTTTT. Its protein product is CATIDVAWNTGELFF. Combining the CDR3 with reference TRBV7-9 and TRBJ2-2 gives the whole variable domain DTGVSQNPRHKITKRGQNVTFRCDPISEHNRLYWYRQTLGQGPEFLTYFQNEAQLEKSRLLSDRFSAERPKGSFSTLEIQRTEQGDSAMYLCATIDVAWNTGELFFGEGSRLTVL.

The sample holds a few counts of this clonotype. The chain joins TRBV5-6 to TRBJ2-3, with D maybe TRBD2 (7 bases). The CDR3 is 16 residues long. Germline CDR1 and CDR2: SGHDT and YYEEEE. Deletions cut 4 bases from V and 1 base from J, with 16 bases between. The CDR3 here is CASSRRGGRGTDTQYF. Written as DNA, the CDR3 is TGTGCCAGCAGCCGAAGGGGGGGGCGCGGCACAGATACGCAGTATTTT.

This clonotype was recorded at least ten times. V and J are TRBV12-3 or TRBV12-4 and TRBJ2-5; 7 bases line up with TRBD2. V shed 5 bases, J shed 3 bases, and the junction held 6 bases outside the gene matches. CDR3 length equals 14 residues. CDR3 in DNA: TGTGCCAGCAGTAAAGGCCGGGGGGAAGAGACCCAGTACTTC. Amino acid sequence: CASSKGRGEETQYF.

The chain carries TRBV5-1 and TRBJ2-5, with unresolved D. The CDR3 contains 14 residues. In germline, CDR1 is SGHRS, CDR2 YFSETQ. Deletions cut 5 bases from V and 1 base from J, with 12 bases between. CDR3 amino acids: CASSSDVVQETQYF. In DNA, the CDR3 is TGCGCCAGCAGTTCCGACGTTGTCCAAGAGACCCAGTACTTC.

The rearrangement joins TRBV6-6 to TRBJ1-1; D not resolved. Germline assignment: CDR1 MNHNY and CDR2 SVGAGI (reference sequence). The CDR3 covers 14 residues. Trimming stripped 1 base from V and 0 bases from J, with 6 bases between. CDR3 nucleotides: TGTGCCAGCAGTTACTTCGGGATGAACACTGAAGCTTTCTTT. It translates to CASSYFGMNTEAFF.

This clonotype was detected a few times. A much bigger clone sits one base away, suggesting this may be a read error. This chain uses TRBV20-1 with TRBJ2-7; the match to TRBD1 covers 7 bases. The J call may be wrong; the DNA end is better matched by TRBJ2-1. Germline CDR1 DFQATT, CDR2 SNEGSKA (reference sequence). This CDR3 spans 12 amino acids. The CDR3 nucleotides are TGCAGTGTCGGGGACAGCTCCTACGAGCAGTTCTTC. This codes for CSVGDSSYEQFF.

This clonotype appeared a few times. V is TRBV20-1 and J is TRBJ2-3; D possibly uses TRBD1 or TRBD2 (5 bases each). This CDR3 region has 11 residues. Germline CDR1 reads DFQATT; CDR2 reads SNEGSKA (reference sequence). Trimming cost V 6 bases and J 4 bases, with 8 bases left between them. The CDR3 sequence: CSAQDSDTQYF. The DNA of the CDR3 is TGCAGTGCACAGGACTCAGATACGCAGTATTTT.

The CDR3 protein is CASSERTTDTQYF. In DNA, the CDR3 is TGCGCCAGCAGTGAGCGGACCACAGATACGCAGTATTTT. V gene TRBV10-1 combines with J gene TRBJ2-3; D call uncertain. The CDR3 has 13 amino acids. V dropped 2 bases and J dropped 2 bases, with 5 bases sitting between them. Germline CDR1 WNHNN, CDR2 SYGVQD (reference sequence).

The rearrangement uses TRBV7-8 and TRBJ2-3; unclear D gene. The germline V gene encodes CDR1 SGHVS and CDR2 FQNEAQ. The CDR3 covers 14 residues. V lost 7 bases to trimming and J lost 4 bases, with 15 bases between them. The CDR3 is CASTQNRLADTQYF. The CDR3 coding sequence is TGTGCCAGCACCCAAAATAGATTGGCAGATACGCAGTATTTT.

The chain has TRBV29-1 and TRBJ2-5; D gene unclear. Germline V CDR1 and CDR2: SQVTM, ANQGSEA. Trimming took 7 bases from V and 4 from J, leaving 16 bases between them. The CDR3 length is 13 residues. CDR3 loop: CSASWTAVETQYF. CDR3 bases: TGCAGCGCCTCCTGGACGGCGGTAGAGACCCAGTACTTC.

This clonotype was seen once. The rearrangement joins TRBV4-1 to TRBJ2-1, with D tentatively TRBD1 or TRBD2 (5 bases each). This CDR3 comprises 17 residues. From germline, CDR1 is MGHRA and CDR2 YSYEKL. The V gene lost 4 bases and the J gene lost 10 bases, with 26 bases spanning the gap. The CDR3 region has the DNA TGCGCCAGCAGCCGCTTACTCGAGGGGACCCAGCTCTACGAGCAGTTCTTC. This gives the protein CASSRLLEGTQLYEQFF.

Many counts were recorded for this clonotype. This chain links TRBV2 with TRBJ1-5; D gene unclear. Germline loops: CDR1 SNHLY, CDR2 FYNNEI. The CDR3 is 13 residues long. V lost 6 bases, J lost 8 bases, and 14 bases lay in between. CDR3 sequence reads: CASRGTGVKPQHF. The CDR3 DNA reads as TGTGCCAGCAGGGGAACCGGGGTAAAGCCCCAGCATTTT.

This clonotype was counted at least ten times. The chain combines TRBV11-2 with TRBJ2-5; TRBD1 aligns across 7 bases. CDR1 is SGHAT, CDR2 FQNNGV, per germline. The ends lost 5 bases at V and 0 bases at J; junction bases unmatched: 6. The CDR3 runs to 15 residues. The CDR3, as DNA: TGTGCCAGCAGCCCAAATACAGGGGACCAAGAGACCCAGTACTTC. Translation gives CASSPNTGDQETQYF.

This clonotype was counted a few times. The CDR3 sequence: CASSYTGTTRDEQFF. CDR3 nucleotide sequence: TGTGCCAGCAGCTACACCGGGACTACCCGGGATGAGCAGTTCTTC. The rearrangement uses TRBV7-9 and TRBJ2-1, with TRBD2 identical over 7 bases. The germline V gene encodes CDR1 SEHNR and CDR2 FQNEAQ (reference sequence). CDR3 length equals 15 residues. V lost 4 bases and J lost 8; bases outside the gene matches: 11.

This clonotype was detected only a few times. CDR3 sequence reads: CASSTLGQRYEQYF. CDR3 coding DNA: TGTGCCAGTAGTACCCTCGGACAGCGCTACGAGCAGTACTTC. This rearrangement joins TRBV19 to TRBJ2-7; D may be TRBD1 (6 bases). The CDR3 has 14 amino acids. Germline V gene data show CDR1 as LNHDA and CDR2 as SQIVND (reference sequence). The ends were cut back, 4 bases at V and 3 bases at J, with 13 bases in the middle.

This clonotype was seen more than once but under ten times. The chain combines TRBV10-2 with TRBJ2-7; D possibly corresponds to TRBD2 (6 bases). Trimming took 7 bases from V and 7 from J, leaving 26 bases between them. Looked up from germline, CDR1 is WSHSY and CDR2 is SAAADI. CDR3 length: 16 residues. The CDR3 bases are TGCGCCAGCATACGGGGGACGGGGGTCCGACCTACTGAGCAGTACTTC. Translating it yields CASIRGTGVRPTEQYF.

V usage is TRBV7-9 and J usage is TRBJ1-2; D is perhaps TRBD1 (5 bases). This CDR3 contains 15 residues. Trimming pared 1 base from V and 5 bases from J, leaving 14 bases between. Germline-derived CDR1 and CDR2 are SEHNR and FQNEAQ (reference sequence). The CDR3 DNA is TGTGCCAGCAGCTTAGGGGGGTTGCCCGGATATGGCTACACCTTC. It yields the protein CASSLGGLPGYGYTF.